The sequence of this T cell receptor beta chain was determined in a study of blood T cells in healthy people across ages. Germline loops: CDR1 DFQATT, CDR2 SNEGSKA (reference sequence). The CDR3 runs 13 residues. For the second PCR, which ran for about 6 to 11 cycles, a sample-barcoded 5' primer and a J-beta primer mix were used. Researchers report that a template-switch adaptor with 12 random nucleotides tagged each cDNA molecule. TCRdb fed the 5' RACE reads into MiXCR, producing one record per CDR3 protein. The sample contains about 670,000 distinct CDR3 sequences, under 65% of which appear only once. Study-wide results and limits: Diversity of TCR beta correlated strongly with naive T cell percentage.

Worth noting for this clonotype: Its target is not known.

This chain connects TRBV20-1 to TRBJ2-5; 8 bases fit TRBD1. The end of the DNA is better explained by TRBJ2-7, so the J call may be wrong. This receptor was taken from an elderly woman in good health. What was sequenced was blood. CDR3 coding DNA: TGCAGTGCCACCAGGACAGGGTGGGGCGAGCAGTACTTC. Protein product: CSATRTGWGEQYF.